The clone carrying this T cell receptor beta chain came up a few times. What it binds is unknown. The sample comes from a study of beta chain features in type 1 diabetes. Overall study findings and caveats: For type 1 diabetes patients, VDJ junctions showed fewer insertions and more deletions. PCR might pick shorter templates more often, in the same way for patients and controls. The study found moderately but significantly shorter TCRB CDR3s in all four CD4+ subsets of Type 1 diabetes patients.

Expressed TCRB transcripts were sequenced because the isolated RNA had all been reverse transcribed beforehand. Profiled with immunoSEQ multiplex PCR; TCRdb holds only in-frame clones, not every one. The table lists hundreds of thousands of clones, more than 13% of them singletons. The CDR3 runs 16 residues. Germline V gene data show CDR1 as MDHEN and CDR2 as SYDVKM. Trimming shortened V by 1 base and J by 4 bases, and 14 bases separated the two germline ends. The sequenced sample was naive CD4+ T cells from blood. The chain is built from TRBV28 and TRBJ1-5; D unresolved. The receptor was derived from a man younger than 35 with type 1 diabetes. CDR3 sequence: CASSLSSGRPNQPQHF. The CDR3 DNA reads TGTGCCAGCAGTTTATCTTCGGGCAGACCTAATCAGCCCCAGCATTTT.